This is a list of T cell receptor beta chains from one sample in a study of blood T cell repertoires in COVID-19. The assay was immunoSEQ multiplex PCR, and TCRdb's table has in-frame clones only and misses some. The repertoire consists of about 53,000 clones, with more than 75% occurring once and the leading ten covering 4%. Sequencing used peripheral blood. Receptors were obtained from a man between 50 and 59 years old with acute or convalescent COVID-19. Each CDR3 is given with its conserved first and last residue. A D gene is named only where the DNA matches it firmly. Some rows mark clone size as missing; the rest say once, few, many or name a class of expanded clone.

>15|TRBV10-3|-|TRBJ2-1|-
CAISAPGTSYNEQFF
TGTGCCATCAGTGCACCCGGGACTTCTTACAATGAGCAGTTCTTC
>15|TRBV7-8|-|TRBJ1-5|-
CASSHDSYSNQPQHF
TGTGCCAGCAGCCATGACAGTTATAGCAATCAGCCCCAGCATTTT
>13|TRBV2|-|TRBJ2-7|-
CASDAGQSYEQYF
TGTGCCAGCGATGCAGGCCAGTCCTACGAGCAGTACTTC
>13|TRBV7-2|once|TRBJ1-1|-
CASSLDDILRAFF
TGTGCCAGCAGCTTAGACGACATTTTGAGAGCTTTCTTT
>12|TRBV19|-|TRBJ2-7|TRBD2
CASGSGGFEQYF
TGTGCGTCTGGGAGCGGGGGGTTCGAGCAGTACTTC
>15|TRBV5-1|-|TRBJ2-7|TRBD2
CASSSGGATNYEQYF
TGCGCCAGCAGCTCCGGGGGGGCGACGAACTACGAGCAGTACTTC
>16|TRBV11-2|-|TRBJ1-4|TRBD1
CASSRGQGSTNEKLFF
TGTGCCAGCAGCCGTGGACAGGGATCAACTAATGAAAAACTGTTTTTT
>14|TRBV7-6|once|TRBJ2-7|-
CASSGAGPTYEQYF
TGTGCCAGCAGCGGGGCGGGGCCAACCTACGAGCAGTACTTC
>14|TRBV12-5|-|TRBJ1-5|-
CASRLLGSNQPQHF
TGTGCTAGCAGACTCCTTGGGAGCAATCAGCCCCAGCATTTT
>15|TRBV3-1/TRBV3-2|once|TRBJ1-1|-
CASSQDFVRNTEAFF
TGTGCCAGCAGCCAAGATTTTGTCAGGAACACTGAAGCTTTCTTT
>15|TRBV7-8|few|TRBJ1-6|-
CASSSDRTNNSPLHF
TGTGCCAGCAGTTCAGACAGGACGAATAATTCACCCCTCCACTTT
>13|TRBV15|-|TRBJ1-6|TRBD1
CATGQYYNSPLHF
TGTGCCACGGGACAGTACTATAATTCACCCCTCCACTTT
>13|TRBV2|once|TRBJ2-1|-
CASSEGTHNEQFF
TGTGCCAGCAGCGAAGGAACTCACAATGAGCAGTTCTTC
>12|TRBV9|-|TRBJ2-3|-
CASSSGIDTQYF
TGTGCCAGCAGTTCAGGGATAGATACGCAGTATTTT
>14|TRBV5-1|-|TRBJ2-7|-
CASSLSPIAYEQYF
TGCGCCAGCAGCTTGAGCCCGATAGCCTACGAGCAGTACTTC
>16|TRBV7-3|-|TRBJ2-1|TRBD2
CASSLTGGLASNEQFF
TGTGCCAGCAGCTTAACGGGCGGACTAGCTTCCAATGAGCAGTTCTTC
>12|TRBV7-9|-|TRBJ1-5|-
CASSPPGQPQHF
TGTGCCAGCAGCCCCCCGGGGCAGCCCCAGCATTTT
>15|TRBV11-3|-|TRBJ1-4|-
CASSSGGQKSEKLFF
TGTGCCAGCAGCTCGGGGGGACAAAAGTCCGAAAAACTGTTTTTT
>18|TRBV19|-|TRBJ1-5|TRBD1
CASSTSPGTGPLGKPQHF
TGTGCCAGTAGTACGAGTCCCGGGACAGGGCCCCTAGGGAAGCCCCAGCATTTT
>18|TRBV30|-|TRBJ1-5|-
CAWSLGDTDFYSNQPQHF
TGTGCCTGGAGTCTTGGGGACACCGATTTTTATAGCAATCAGCCCCAGCATTTT